The rows below give T cell receptor beta chains drawn from one sample of a study of blood T cell repertoires in COVID-19. Method: immunoSEQ multiplex PCR; TCRdb's copy keeps in-frame clones and lacks some. The sample has some 32,000 clones; around 90% are singletons. The source material was peripheral blood. All receptors derive from a human donor in a cohort sampled during active COVID-19. Both conserved end residues are part of each CDR3. The D gene is left open where the match is weak.

d_call j_call v_call cdr3_aa cdr3_nt
. TRBJ1-1 TRBV11-3 CASSPSPNTEAFF TGTGCCAGCAGCCCCAGTCCGAACACTGAAGCTTTCTTT
TRBD1 TRBJ2-1 TRBV7-8 CASSLLGQGYNEQFF TGTGCCAGCAGCTTATTGGGACAGGGTTACAATGAGCAGTTCTTC
TRBD2 TRBJ2-3 TRBV10-3 CAISESSRGANTQYF TGTGCCATCAGTGAGTCGTCGCGGGGGGCAAATACGCAGTATTTT
TRBD1 TRBJ2-1 TRBV18 CASSPGQDSSYNEQFF TGTGCCAGCTCCCCCGGACAGGACAGCTCCTACAATGAGCAGTTCTTC
. TRBJ1-2 TRBV12-3/TRBV12-4 CASTGGVYGYTF TGTGCCAGCACGGGGGGGGTTTATGGCTACACCTTC
TRBD2 TRBJ2-1 TRBV18 CASSPLGTNYNEQFF TGTGCCAGCTCACCATTGGGGACTAACTACAATGAGCAGTTCTTC
. TRBJ2-1 TRBV12-3/TRBV12-4 CASSPTRQEAFF TGTGCCAGCAGTCCGACTAGACAAGAAGCATTCTTC
. TRBJ1-4 TRBV30 CAWSVIRGENEKLFF TGTGCCTGGAGTGTGATCCGGGGGGAGAATGAAAAACTGTTTTTT
TRBD1 TRBJ2-2 TRBV11-2 CASSSRQGWTGELFF TGTGCCAGCAGCTCGAGACAGGGATGGACCGGGGAGCTGTTTTTT
TRBD1 TRBJ1-2 TRBV12-5 CASGLVRTGINYGYTF TGTGCTAGTGGTTTGGTCCGGACAGGGATTAACTATGGCTACACCTTC
. TRBJ1-2 TRBV5-4 CASSAGLIGYTF TGTGCCAGCAGCGCGGGACTGATAGGCTACACCTTC